This passage covers 14 T cell receptor beta chains from one sample sequenced in a study of T cell responses to AZD1222 COVID-19 vaccine. Only in-frame clones appear in the TCRdb table, and some are missing; sequencing was by immunoSEQ multiplex PCR. The profile covers under 150,000 clones, with 85% to 95% appearing a single time and approximately 5.3% taken by the ten largest. The specimen was peripheral blood, collected on day 0 of AZD1222 vaccination. Receptors were obtained from an adult in good health.

V is TRBV5-5 and J is TRBJ2-7; 9 bases match TRBD1. The CDR3 contains 15 residues. With 2 bases clipped from V and 2 bases from J, the junction kept 5 bases outside the gene matches. Germline V CDR1 and CDR2: SGHKS, YYEKEE (reference sequence). The CDR3 nucleotides are TGTGCCAGCAGCTTCCGGGACAGGGACCCCTACGAGCAGTACTTC. Translated, it gives CASSFRDRDPYEQYF.

The chain uses TRBV19 and TRBJ1-6; weak D call: TRBD1 (6 bases). This CDR3 comprises 15 residues. Germline lookup yields CDR1 LNHDA and CDR2 SQIVND (reference sequence). The germline V and J ends were trimmed by 4 bases and 7 bases, with 14 bases remaining between them. The CDR3 protein is CASSTLGGANSPLHF. In DNA form, the CDR3 reads TGTGCCAGTAGTACCCTCGGGGGCGCAAATTCACCCCTCCACTTT.

In its sample, this clone was seen once. The rearrangement uses TRBV6-5 and TRBJ1-1; D gene ambiguous. The germline CDR1 and CDR2 sequences are MNHEY and SVGAGI. The V and J ends lost 5 bases and 8 bases respectively, with 9 bases between them. The CDR3 runs 11 residues. The CDR3 DNA reads as TGTGCCAGCAGTCCCGATCCCGAAGCTTTCTTT. It specifies CASSPDPEAFF.

The chain couples TRBV29-1 to TRBJ1-1; TRBD1 matches at 7 bases. This CDR3 has 12 residues. CDR1 is SQVTM and CDR2 is ANQGSEA in the germline V gene. Unmatched junction bases numbered 6, after V lost 4 bases and J lost 7 bases. The CDR3 here is CSVGGGGFEAFF. The DNA for the CDR3 is TGCAGCGTTGGGGGAGGGGGCTTTGAAGCTTTCTTT.

This chain uses TRBV19 with TRBJ2-1; TRBD2 might be the D (5 bases). This CDR3 spans 15 amino acids. Germline V gene sequence: CDR1 LNHDA, CDR2 SQIVND (reference sequence). V lost 7 bases, J lost 0 bases, and 13 bases lay in between. The CDR3 DNA is TGTGCCAGTAAGTTGTCGGGAAGCTCCTACAATGAGCAGTTCTTC. This encodes CASKLSGSSYNEQFF.

J is TRBJ2-2 and V is TRBV19; D gene ambiguous. Germline V CDR1 and CDR2: LNHDA, SQIVND (reference sequence). V gave up 1 base and J gave up 4 bases, with 1 base separating them. The CDR3 sequence is 12 residues long. This CDR3 is CASSIATGELFF. The DNA for the CDR3 is TGTGCCAGTAGTATAGCCACCGGGGAGCTGTTTTTT.

This chain uses TRBV27 with TRBJ2-6, with D possibly being TRBD2 (7 bases). V lost 5 bases and J 3 bases, leaving 14 bases between the germline ends. This CDR3 spans 16 amino acids. The germline V gene has CDR1 MNHEY and CDR2 SMNVEV (reference sequence). CDR3 DNA: TGTGCCAGCAGTAGCCAAGGGGGGGTTGGGGCCAACGTCCTGACTTTC. Residues: CASSSQGGVGANVLTF.

The V and J genes are TRBV7-9 and TRBJ2-1; D is tentatively TRBD1 or TRBD2 (5 bases each). V lost 8 bases to trimming and J lost 5 bases, with 19 bases between them. The germline V gene has CDR1 SEHNR and CDR2 FQNEAQ (reference sequence). The CDR3 length is 15 residues. Written as DNA, the CDR3 is TGTGCCAGCTCCCTACCCGGGACGCTTAACAATGAGCAGTTCTTC. It encodes CASSLPGTLNNEQFF. The complete variable domain, with remaining parts taken from reference TRBV7-9 and TRBJ2-1, reads DTGVSQNPRHKITKRGQNVTFRCDPISEHNRLYWYRQTLGQGPEFLTYFQNEAQLEKSRLLSDRFSAERPKGSFSTLEIQRTEQGDSAMYLCASSLPGTLNNEQFFGPGTRLTVL.

This chain connects TRBV19 to TRBJ2-7; 8 bases line up with TRBD2. The junction had 16 bases not matched to a gene; V was cut back by 5 bases and J by 7 bases. The CDR3 runs 16 residues. Germline CDR1 LNHDA, CDR2 SQIVND (reference sequence). CDR3 in amino acids: CASSAPGTRGLMEQYF. The DNA of the CDR3 is TGTGCCAGTAGTGCACCCGGGACTAGGGGTTTAATGGAGCAGTACTTC.

The chain employs TRBV2 and TRBJ2-5, with D unresolved. Deletions cut 2 bases from V and 4 bases from J, with 11 bases between. The CDR3 totals 14 residues. The germline gives CDR1 SNHLY, CDR2 FYNNEI. The CDR3 sequence is CASSESPDGETQYF. CDR3 in DNA: TGTGCCAGCAGTGAAAGCCCTGACGGAGAGACCCAGTACTTC. The full variable domain, its missing parts supplied by reference TRBV2 and TRBJ2-5, is EPEVTQTPSHQVTQMGQEVILRCVPISNHLYFYWYRQILGQKVEFLVSFYNNEISEKSEIFDDQFSVERPDGSNFTLKIRSTKLEDSAMYFCASSESPDGETQYFGPGTRLLVL.

The chain couples TRBV18 to TRBJ1-3; D not resolved. V was shortened by 2 bases and J by 1 base, with 9 bases between the two germline ends. CDR1 is KGHSH and CDR2 is LQKENI in the germline V gene. The CDR3 covers 15 residues. The CDR3 DNA is TGTGCCAGCTCACCAAACGAGTCTTCTGGAAACACCATATATTTT. Protein product: CASSPNESSGNTIYF.

The gene calls are TRBV6-1 and TRBJ2-1; 8 bases map to TRBD2. Germline V gives CDR1 MNHNS, CDR2 SASEGT. The V segment lost 3 bases and the J segment 5 bases; nucleotides outside the gene matches: 15. This CDR3 has 18 residues. The CDR3 nucleotides are TGTGCCAGCAGTGACCCCGGGGCGGTAGCGGGAACGAACAATGAGCAGTTCTTC. It yields the protein CASSDPGAVAGTNNEQFF.

This clone was counted a few times. The chain joins TRBV6-5 to TRBJ2-7, with TRBD1 identical over 8 bases. Germline V lookup: CDR1 MNHEY, CDR2 SVGAGI. Germline trimming cut 6 bases from V and 3 bases from J; bases unmatched to any gene: 4. This CDR3 is built from 13 residues. CDR3 DNA sequence: TGTGCCAGCAGCGACAGGGGAATCTACGAGCAGTACTTC. Protein product: CASSDRGIYEQYF.

By share, this clone ranks as large. Other DNA sequences of this sample code for an identical CDR3. The V call is TRBV4-3, the J call TRBJ2-2, with 7 bases lining up with TRBD2. The trim removed 1 base at V and 2 bases at J, leaving 7 bases unmatched. Germline assignment: CDR1 LGHNA and CDR2 YSLEER. The CDR3 sequence is 17 residues long. The CDR3 DNA reads as TGCGCCAGCAGCCAAGTGGGGAGGGGCCGAAACACCGGGGAGCTGTTTTTT. This encodes CASSQVGRGRNTGELFF.